The TCR beta chain under discussion was sequenced for a study of blood T cell repertoires in COVID-19. Study in general: T cells, B-cell-depleted T cells, or PBMCs provided the cDNA or gDNA that served as material.

Germline CDR1 reads LGHDT; CDR2 reads YNNKEL (reference sequence). The V end was cut by 1 base, the J end by 5 bases, with 14 bases between. The CDR3 is 15 amino acids. Followed longitudinally, the Seattle patients had been enrolled during active infection. The repertoire was sequenced with immunoSEQ multiplex PCR; TCRdb's copy has only in-frame clones and lacks some. The sample contains approximately 440,000 clones, 70% to 90% of which appear only once. Sequencing was carried out using peripheral blood. The sequence derives from a woman between 45 and 65 years old with COVID-19, enrolled during active disease. J is TRBJ1-1 and V is TRBV3-1 (or the pseudogene TRBV3-2), with no clear D. CDR3 DNA sequence: TGTGCCAGCAGCCAAGCTCCAACAGCGGGGACTGAAGCTTTCTTT. Protein product: CASSQAPTAGTEAFF.